This TCR beta chain was identified during a study of blood T cell repertoires in COVID-19 (dated by TCRdb to the early 2020s). About the study as a whole: Samples covering the acute and convalescent phases of COVID-19 were provided by collaborators in the United States, Italy and Spain. Subjects who had been exposed to COVID-19, were actively infected with it, or had recovered from it provided the deeply sampled blood TCRbeta repertoires that made up the dataset. The material from the prospective study consisted of cDNA or gDNA derived from T cells, B-cell-depleted T cells, or PBMCs. Where HLA class I and class II types were available, the types were taken from metadata supplied by the sample provider, not from assay-based typing. The repertoires were made available in a free public database intended to serve as a resource for research on the immune response to SARS-CoV-2. Sample metadata almost always included a de-identified subject ID, COVID-19 status, age in years and sex. The samples were drawn from the first 160 participants of the ongoing ImmuneRACE study and from 1,254 subjects provided by 6 global collaborators. Summary of the overall study and its limitations: The quantity of clinical and demographic metadata differed by source and by participant and was supplied without curation.

From its cysteine to its phenylalanine, the CDR3 spans 15 amino acids. The kept DNA is CDR3 alone, 45 bases in frame from the first base. V is pruned by 3 bases and J by 0 bases, leaving 4 bases of the junction without a gene match. The germline V gene gives CDR1 as LGHNA and CDR2 as YSLEER. TCRbeta CDR3 regions were amplified from genomic DNA by means of the immunoSEQ Assay, a bias-controlled multiplex PCR. As for the authors' bioinformatics: Nucleated cell counts per sample were estimated from amplification of reference gene primers within the assay. To quantify the absolute abundance of each unique TCRbeta CDR3 rearrangement, sequence reads were collapsed and filtered. Productive Simpson clonality was computed per sample as the square root of Simpson's diversity index over productive rearrangements. TCRdb stores this immuneACCESS table with in-frame sequences only. Part of the clones is absent; in the studies checked, under half of the shortfall reflects unresolved V genes, and no reason is known for the rest. D and trimming were read from the DNA, whereas the V and J calls and clone size are those reported in that table. For this sample there are over 200,000 clones; 70% to 85% appear just once. The ten largest clones represent over 3% of the sample.

Comment on this clone: The target of this receptor is not known. Nothing much larger sits one base from this clone, and base qualities are not available.

Each collaborating institution followed its own protocols to collect whole blood in K2EDTA tubes. For TCRbeta analysis, collaborators shipped samples as frozen whole blood, isolated PBMCs, or DNA extracted from either of those sample types. In this chain, TRBV4-3 is recombined with TRBJ1-2, with 7 central nucleotides matching TRBD1. Sequencing was performed on peripheral blood. The origin of this receptor is a woman of 80 years or more with acute or convalescent COVID-19. The CDR3 corresponds to CASSQGQIPNYGYTF. The sequenced DNA: TGCGCCAGCAGCCAGGGACAGATACCTAACTATGGCTACACCTTC.